Below, 21 T cell receptor beta chains from the same sample are listed, as sequenced in a study of identical twins. One entry per CDR3 protein, called by TCRdb with MiXCR from the 5' RACE reads. Altogether roughly 470,000 distinct CDR3 sequences are present, 14% being singletons, with the ten largest covering approximately 1%. The data also belong to a second study, concerning yellow fever vaccine responses in identical twins.

Source material: CD4+ T cells sorted from blood. Every receptor here comes from a woman aged 18 to 35 in good health.

In this sample, this clonotype turned up a few times. J is TRBJ2-2 and V is TRBV6-5; 11 nucleotides line up with TRBD2. This CDR3 has 17 residues. V lost 0 bases to trimming and J lost 6 bases; unmatched junction nucleotides: 6. CDR1 is MNHEY and CDR2 is SVGAGI in the germline V gene. The CDR3 DNA reads as TGTGCCAGCAGTTACTCGATACTAGCGGGGGCCCCCGGGGAGCTGTTTTTT. Its protein product is CASSYSILAGAPGELFF.

The V and J genes are TRBV7-2 and TRBJ2-1; no reliable D call. The CDR3 covers 13 residues. Trimming removed 4 bases from V and 4 bases from J, with 8 bases in between. Germline lookup yields CDR1 SGHTA and CDR2 FQGNSA. In DNA, the CDR3 is TGTGCCAGCAGCTCGCCCCGATACAATGAGCAGTTCTTC. This encodes CASSSPRYNEQFF.

Details on this clonotype: A much larger clone lies one base from this, so it may be a read error. The CDR3: CAISEPRDFLRTDTQYF. CDR3 bases: TGTGCCATCAGTGAACCCCGGGACTTCCTCCGCACAGATACGCAGTATTTT. J is TRBJ2-3 and V is TRBV10-3; tentatively, D is TRBD2 (6 bases). Germline CDR1 reads ENHRY; CDR2 reads SYGVKD. V lost 3 bases, J lost 1 base, and 17 bases lay in between. The CDR3 is made up of 17 amino acids.

The V call is TRBV7-9, the J call TRBJ2-1; 7 positions match TRBD2. The CDR3 consists of 16 residues. Per the germline V gene, CDR1 is SEHNR and CDR2 is FQNEAQ (reference sequence). Losses at the gene ends were 1 base for V and 3 bases for J; bases not matched to a gene: 6. In DNA, the CDR3 is TGTGCCAGCAGCTTAGTTTCTAGCGGCTACTACAATGAGCAGTTCTTC. It specifies CASSLVSSGYYNEQFF.

The chain links TRBV5-1 to TRBJ2-3, with 7 bases fitting TRBD1. Germline-derived CDR1 and CDR2 are SGHRS and YFSETQ. The CDR3 extends over 16 amino acids. Trimming took 2 bases from V and 3 from J; bases not matched to a gene: 9. The CDR3 nucleotides are TGCGCCAGCAGCTTTCTAGGACAGGCATGGACAGATACGCAGTATTTT. Translated, it gives CASSFLGQAWTDTQYF.

The chain couples TRBV20-1 to TRBJ2-5; D is undetermined. From germline, CDR1 is DFQATT and CDR2 SNEGSKA (reference sequence). The CDR3 extends over 14 amino acids. V lost 1 base and J lost 2, with 11 bases in between. The CDR3 reads CSARGGSFQETQYF. In DNA form, the CDR3 reads TGCAGTGCTAGAGGGGGAAGTTTTCAAGAGACCCAGTACTTC.

This clonotype was recorded a few times. The V and J genes are TRBV12-3 or TRBV12-4 and TRBJ2-4, with D perhaps matching TRBD1 or TRBD2 (5 bases each). V gave up 4 bases and J gave up 3 bases, with 10 bases separating them. CDR3 length equals 14 residues. CDR3 nucleotides: TGTGCCAGCAGTTCAGGGACCGGCAAAAACATTCAGTACTTC. It encodes CASSSGTGKNIQYF.

The chain recombines TRBV5-6 with TRBJ2-5, with 9 bases identical to TRBD1. The CDR3 length is 15 residues. From germline, CDR1 is SGHDT and CDR2 YYEEEE. With V trimmed by 4 bases and J by 5 bases, 9 bases remained unmatched. The CDR3 bases are TGTGCCAGCAGCGGGGGGACAGGGAATCGGGAGACCCAGTACTTC. It yields the protein CASSGGTGNRETQYF.

The CDR3 here is CASRQVGDTQYF. The CDR3, as DNA: TGTGCCAGCAGACAGGTGGGAGATACGCAGTATTTT. The chain has TRBV2 and TRBJ2-3; possible D gene TRBD1, 5 bases. Trimming left V 6 bases short and J 5 bases short, with 9 bases between. The CDR3 is made up of 12 amino acids. The germline CDR1 and CDR2 sequences are SNHLY and FYNNEI.

The V gene is TRBV20-1, the J gene TRBJ2-1; 11 nucleotides line up with TRBD1. The trim removed 6 bases at V and 4 bases at J, leaving 14 bases unmatched. Looked up from germline, CDR1 is DFQATT and CDR2 is SNEGSKA (reference sequence). The CDR3 totals 17 residues. The CDR3 reads CSAERTGGAGGYNEQFF. CDR3 in DNA: TGCAGTGCCGAGCGGACAGGGGGCGCTGGGGGGTACAATGAGCAGTTCTTC.

This sequence joins TRBV5-6 and TRBJ2-1; either TRBD1 or TRBD2 may fit D (6 bases each). V lost 4 bases and J 5 bases, leaving 16 bases between the germline ends. Germline CDR1 and CDR2: SGHDT and YYEEEE. The length of the CDR3 is 15 residues. CDR3 in amino acids: CASSLKGGFNNEQFF. CDR3 DNA sequence: TGTGCCAGCAGCCTCAAGGGGGGATTTAACAATGAGCAGTTCTTC.

This clonotype was counted only a few times. V and J are TRBV6-5 and TRBJ2-7, with 9 bases fitting TRBD2. With V trimmed by 0 bases and J by 2 bases, 8 bases remained unmatched. CDR3 length: 17 residues. Per the germline V gene, CDR1 is MNHEY and CDR2 is SVGAGI. The CDR3, as DNA: TGTGCCAGCAGTTACTCCGCGGCTCTAGCGGGGACCTACGAGCAGTACTTC. Its translation: CASSYSAALAGTYEQYF.

This sequence joins TRBV29-1 and TRBJ2-1; 15 nucleotides line up with TRBD2. J gave up 6 bases and V 6 bases, and 3 bases lay outside the gene matches. This CDR3 is 14 amino acids long. Germline assignment: CDR1 SQVTM and CDR2 ANQGSEA. CDR3 bases: TGCAGCGTCGGACTAGCGGGAGGGGTCAATGAGCAGTTCTTC. Translation gives CSVGLAGGVNEQFF.

The chain has TRBV7-2 and TRBJ1-6; no reliable D call. The CDR3 extends over 13 amino acids. Germline V gene data show CDR1 as SGHTA and CDR2 as FQGNSA. V lost 1 base, J lost 7 bases, and 5 bases lay in between. CDR3 loop: CASSLVLNSPLHF. The DNA for the CDR3 is TGTGCCAGCAGCTTAGTCCTAAATTCACCCCTCCACTTT.

About this clonotype: The junction departs from the called germline gene at one end, perhaps through a read error. This sequence joins TRBV7-2 and TRBJ2-1, with D hard to call. Germline V gene data show CDR1 as SGHTA and CDR2 as FQGNSA. The CDR3 extends over 13 amino acids. This chain's CDR3 is CASSLVEYSEQFF. The CDR3 nucleotides are TGTGCCAGCAGCTTAGTTGAGTACAGTGAGCAGTTCTTC.

This clonotype was seen more than once but under ten times. The V gene is TRBV20-1, the J gene TRBJ2-1, with 10 positions matching TRBD2. Losses at the gene ends were 4 bases for V and 6 bases for J; bases not matched to a gene: 9. From germline, CDR1 is DFQATT and CDR2 SNEGSKA (reference sequence). This CDR3 spans 15 amino acids. The CDR3 reads CSATKSGGAFNEQFF. The DNA of the CDR3 is TGCAGTGCTACCAAAAGCGGGGGGGCGTTCAATGAGCAGTTCTTC.

Note on this clonotype: The junction departs from germline at one end; a sequencing error may be responsible. The genes are TRBV11-2 and TRBJ2-6; a possible D gene is TRBD1 (6 bases). Germline CDR1 is SGHAT and CDR2 is FQNNGV. The CDR3 length is 18 residues. The chain's CDR3 is CASSLEVLGGAGANVLSF. The CDR3 DNA follows: TGTGCCAGCAGCTTAGAAGTGTTAGGGGGTGCCGGGGCCAACGTCCTGTCTTTC.

This clonotype was recorded a few times. The J gene is TRBJ2-3, the V gene TRBV24-1; D not certain. The V and J ends lost 3 bases and 6 bases respectively, with 18 bases between them. This CDR3 is 16 amino acids long. Germline V gene sequence: CDR1 KGHDR, CDR2 SFDVKD. The CDR3 reads CATSDPQTRLMDTQYF. The CDR3 region has the DNA TGTGCCACCAGTGATCCCCAGACGCGACTCATGGATACGCAGTATTTT.

This chain uses TRBV12-3 or TRBV12-4 with TRBJ1-2; D perhaps matches TRBD1 (5 bases). The CDR3 runs 13 residues. V lost 2 bases, J lost 8 bases, and 12 bases lay in between. CDR3 in amino acids: CASSLTPTGGYTF. The CDR3 bases are TGTGCCAGCAGTTTAACCCCTACAGGAGGCTACACCTTC.

J is TRBJ2-6 and V is TRBV11-3; D perhaps matches TRBD2 (5 bases). CDR1 is SGHNT and CDR2 is YENEEA in the germline V gene. The CDR3 runs to 16 residues. Trimming took 5 bases from V and 0 from J, leaving 11 bases between them. The CDR3 DNA reads TGTGCCAGCAGCGGAGGACCCAGCTCTGGGGCCAACGTCCTGACTTTC. Translated: CASSGGPSSGANVLTF.

This clonotype was found a few times. This chain joins TRBV12-3 or TRBV12-4 and TRBJ2-7, with D maybe TRBD1 (6 bases). The CDR3 sequence is 13 residues long. V shed 4 bases and J shed 6 bases, with 13 bases lying between them. The chain's CDR3 is CASSWTQGFEQYF. For the CDR3, the DNA is TGTGCCAGCAGTTGGACACAGGGTTTCGAGCAGTACTTC.